The T cell receptor beta chain described here comes from a study of blood T cell repertoires in COVID-19. On the study more broadly: In each case, the material was cDNA or gDNA derived from T cells, B-cell-depleted T cells, or PBMCs.

Study processing details: Quantification of nucleated cells was approximated via reference gene primer amplification. Here immunoSEQ multiplex PCR was the method, and the copy in TCRdb shows in-frame clones only, minus some. From that table come the V and J calls and clone size; the DNA was used to work out D and trimming. This table has approximately 94,000 clones, about 80% appearing once. This CDR3 is built from 14 residues. V was trimmed by 1 base and J by 5 bases, leaving 8 bases between them. Germline CDR1 reads LNHDA; CDR2 reads SQIVND (reference sequence). This clonotype was sampled from a man between 65 and 80 years old with active or convalescent COVID-19. The V call is TRBV19, the J call TRBJ1-4; TRBD1 is a possible D gene (5 bases). Sequenced: peripheral blood. The CDR3 here is CASSIGTGNEKLFF. The CDR3 coding sequence is TGTGCCAGTAGTATAGGAACAGGAAATGAAAAACTGTTTTTT.